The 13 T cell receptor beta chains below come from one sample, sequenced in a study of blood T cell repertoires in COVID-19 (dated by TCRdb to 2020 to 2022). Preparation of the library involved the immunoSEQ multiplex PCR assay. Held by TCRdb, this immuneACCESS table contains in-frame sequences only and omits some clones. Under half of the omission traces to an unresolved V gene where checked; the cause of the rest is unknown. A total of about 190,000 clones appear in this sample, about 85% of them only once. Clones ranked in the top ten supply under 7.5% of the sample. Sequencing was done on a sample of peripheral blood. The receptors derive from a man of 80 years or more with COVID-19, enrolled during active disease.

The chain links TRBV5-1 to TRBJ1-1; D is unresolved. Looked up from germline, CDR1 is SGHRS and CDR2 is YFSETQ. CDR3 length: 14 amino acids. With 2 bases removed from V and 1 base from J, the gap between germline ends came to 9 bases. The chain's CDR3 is CASSFFNGNTEAFF. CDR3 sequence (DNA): TGCGCCAGCAGCTTTTTTAACGGGAACACTGAAGCTTTCTTT.

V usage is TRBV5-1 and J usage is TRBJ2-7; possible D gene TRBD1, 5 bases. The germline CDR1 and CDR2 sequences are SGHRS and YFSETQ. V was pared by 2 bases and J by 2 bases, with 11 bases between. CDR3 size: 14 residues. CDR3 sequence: CASSFQGSTYEQYF. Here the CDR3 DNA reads TGCGCCAGCAGCTTTCAGGGTAGCACCTACGAGCAGTACTTC.

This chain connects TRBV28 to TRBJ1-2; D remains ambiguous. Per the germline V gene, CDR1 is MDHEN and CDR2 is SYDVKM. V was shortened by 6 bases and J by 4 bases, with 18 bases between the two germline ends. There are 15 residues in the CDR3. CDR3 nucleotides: TGTGCCAGCAGCCCCACAGTAACTCTTAGCTATGGCTACACCTTC. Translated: CASSPTVTLSYGYTF.

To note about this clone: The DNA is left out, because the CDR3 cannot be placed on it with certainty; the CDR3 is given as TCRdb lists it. CDR3 sequence reads: CASSFGSGNQPQHF. The chain is built from TRBV5-1 and TRBJ1-5. The CDR3 is 14 residues long, counting both termini. Looked up from germline, CDR1 is SGHRS and CDR2 is YFSETQ.

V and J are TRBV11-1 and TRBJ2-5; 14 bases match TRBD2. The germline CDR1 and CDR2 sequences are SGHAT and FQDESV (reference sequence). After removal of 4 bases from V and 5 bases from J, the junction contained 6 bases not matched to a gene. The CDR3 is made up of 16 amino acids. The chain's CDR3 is CASSSRLAGGLETQYF. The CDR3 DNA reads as TGTGCCAGCAGCTCCAGACTAGCGGGGGGGCTGGAGACCCAGTACTTC.

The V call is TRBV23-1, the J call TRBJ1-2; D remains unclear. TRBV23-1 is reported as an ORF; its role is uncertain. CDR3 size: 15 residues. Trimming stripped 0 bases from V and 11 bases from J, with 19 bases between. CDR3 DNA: TGCGCCAGCAGTCAATCTCAGACCCGGCTAGTGCGGTACACCTTC. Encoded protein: CASSQSQTRLVRYTF.

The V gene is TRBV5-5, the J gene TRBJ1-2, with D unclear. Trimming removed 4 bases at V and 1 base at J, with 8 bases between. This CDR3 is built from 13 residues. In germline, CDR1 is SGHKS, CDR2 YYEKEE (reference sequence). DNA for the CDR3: TGTGCCAGCAGCCTCGGGTTTAACTATGGCTACACCTTC. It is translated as CASSLGFNYGYTF.

The CDR3 DNA reads TGTGCCAGCAGCACACGGGGGACCTCCGGGACAGGAAACACCGGGGAGCTGTTTTTT. It encodes CASSTRGTSGTGNTGELFF. The V gene is TRBV7-3, the J gene TRBJ2-2, with 8 positions matching TRBD1. CDR3 length: 19 amino acids. The germline CDR1 and CDR2 sequences are SGHTA and FQGTGA. V lost 5 bases, J lost 2 bases, and 16 bases stayed unmatched.

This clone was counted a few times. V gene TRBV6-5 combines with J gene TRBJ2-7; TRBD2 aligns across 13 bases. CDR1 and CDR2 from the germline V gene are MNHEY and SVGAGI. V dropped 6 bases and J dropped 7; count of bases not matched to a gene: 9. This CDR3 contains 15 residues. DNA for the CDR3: TGTGCCAGCAGCCGACTAGCGGGGGGAGCGCGGGAGCAGTACTTC. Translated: CASSRLAGGAREQYF.

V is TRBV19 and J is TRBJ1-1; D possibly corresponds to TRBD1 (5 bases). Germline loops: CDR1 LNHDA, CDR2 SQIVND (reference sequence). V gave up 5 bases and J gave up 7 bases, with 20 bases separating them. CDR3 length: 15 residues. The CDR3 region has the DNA TGTGCCAGTAGTCCTGGAGGGACGGCCGCACGTGAAGCTTTCTTT. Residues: CASSPGGTAAREAFF.

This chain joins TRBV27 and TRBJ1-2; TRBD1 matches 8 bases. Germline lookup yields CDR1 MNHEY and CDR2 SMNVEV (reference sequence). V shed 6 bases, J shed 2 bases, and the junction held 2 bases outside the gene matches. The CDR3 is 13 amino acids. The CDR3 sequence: CASRRTGNYGYTF. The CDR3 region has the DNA TGTGCCAGCAGGAGGACAGGGAACTATGGCTACACCTTC.

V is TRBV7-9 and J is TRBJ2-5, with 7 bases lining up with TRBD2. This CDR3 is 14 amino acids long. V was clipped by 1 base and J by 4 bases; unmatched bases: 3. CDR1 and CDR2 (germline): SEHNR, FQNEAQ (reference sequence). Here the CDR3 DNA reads TGTGCCAGCAGCTTAGGGGGAGGGGCAGAGACCCAGTACTTC. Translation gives CASSLGGGAETQYF. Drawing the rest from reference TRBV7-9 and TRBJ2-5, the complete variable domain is DTGVSQNPRHKITKRGQNVTFRCDPISEHNRLYWYRQTLGQGPEFLTYFQNEAQLEKSRLLSDRFSAERPKGSFSTLEIQRTEQGDSAMYLCASSLGGGAETQYFGPGTRLLVL.

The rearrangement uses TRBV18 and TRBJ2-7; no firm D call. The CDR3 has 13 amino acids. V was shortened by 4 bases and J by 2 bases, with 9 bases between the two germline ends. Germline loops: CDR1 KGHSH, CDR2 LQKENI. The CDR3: CASSLQSPYEQYF. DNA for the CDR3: TGTGCCAGCTCACTACAGAGCCCCTACGAGCAGTACTTC.